One and the same sample provided the 9 T cell receptor beta chains below, sequenced in a study of identifying expanded T cells in peripheral blood (dated by TCRdb to the late 2010s). Library construction relied on the immunoSEQ multiplex PCR assay. TCRdb carries this immuneACCESS record with in-frame sequences only. Its versions omit some clonotypes, under half of them owing to an unresolved V gene in the studies checked, with the rest unexplained. Across this sample there are 80,000 to 90,000 clones, with approximately 86% seen only once. Around 5.2% of the sample belongs to the ten largest clones. Material for sequencing was blood. Receptors originate from a person aged 18 to 75 in good health.

This chain uses TRBV4-1 with TRBJ2-7; the match to TRBD1 covers 10 bases. The CDR3 covers 15 residues. Germline CDR1 is MGHRA and CDR2 is YSYEKL. V lost 3 bases, J lost 3 bases, and 5 bases stayed unmatched. The CDR3 reads CASSQGQGLHYEQYF. CDR3 in DNA: TGCGCCAGCAGCCAGGGACAGGGGCTCCACTACGAGCAGTACTTC.

This sequence joins TRBV2 and TRBJ1-2, with 7 bases that match TRBD1. In germline, CDR1 is SNHLY, CDR2 FYNNEI. The CDR3 contains 13 residues. With V trimmed by 4 bases and J by 6 bases, 5 bases remained unmatched. CDR3: CASSVGTANGYTF. DNA of the CDR3: TGTGCCAGCAGTGTAGGGACAGCAAATGGCTACACCTTC.

DNA of the CDR3: TGCGCCAGCAGCCAAGTAGACACCCAATCTAGAAACTATGGCTACACCTTC. Its translation is CASSQVDTQSRNYGYTF. This chain connects TRBV4-3 to TRBJ1-2; the D is unclear. CDR3 length: 17 amino acids. The germline gives CDR1 LGHNA, CDR2 YSLEER. Deletions cut 1 base from V and 2 bases from J, with 17 bases between.

The chain couples TRBV11-2 to TRBJ1-1; 7 bases agree with TRBD1. Per germline, CDR1 SGHAT and CDR2 FQNNGV. J gave up 8 bases and V 5 bases, and 11 bases lay outside the gene matches. The CDR3 runs 14 residues. The CDR3 sequence is CASSPRGNQREAFF. The CDR3 DNA sequence: TGTGCCAGCAGCCCCAGGGGGAATCAGCGGGAAGCTTTCTTT.

The chain is built from TRBV7-9 and TRBJ1-2; TRBD1 agrees at 9 bases. Germline V lookup: CDR1 SEHNR, CDR2 FQNEAQ (reference sequence). The CDR3 contains 18 residues. J lost 8 bases, V lost 5 bases, and 21 bases had no gene match. CDR3 DNA: TGTGCCAGCAGCCCAACCGACAAGGATACGGACAGGGGAGGGGGCTACACCTTC. Translated: CASSPTDKDTDRGGGYTF. Complete variable domain (other parts from reference TRBV7-9 and TRBJ1-2): DTGVSQNPRHKITKRGQNVTFRCDPISEHNRLYWYRQTLGQGPEFLTYFQNEAQLEKSRLLSDRFSAERPKGSFSTLEIQRTEQGDSAMYLCASSPTDKDTDRGGGYTFGSGTRLTVV.

The chain has TRBV9 and TRBJ1-1, with D possibly being TRBD1 (6 bases). Per germline, CDR1 SGDLS and CDR2 YYNGEE. Trimming pared 2 bases from V and 1 base from J, leaving 12 bases between. CDR3 length equals 15 residues. In nucleotides, the CDR3 is TGTGCCAGCAGCGTCTACGGGACACCGAACACTGAAGCTTTCTTT. This codes for CASSVYGTPNTEAFF.

The chain uses TRBV7-2 and TRBJ2-2; no firm D call. Per the germline V gene, CDR1 is SGHTA and CDR2 is FQGNSA. Between the trimmed V and J ends, which lost 1 base and 6 bases, there was a span of 9 bases. CDR3 size: 14 residues. The CDR3 DNA is TGTGCCAGCAGCTTAGATGGTTCGGCCGGGGAGCTGTTTTTT. This gives the protein CASSLDGSAGELFF.

The chain has TRBV4-1 and TRBJ2-7; D not resolved. Germline V CDR1 and CDR2: MGHRA, YSYEKL. This CDR3 spans 15 amino acids. V shed 1 base and J shed 2 bases, with 12 bases lying between them. The CDR3 reads CASSQVFPGTYEQYF. CDR3 in DNA: TGCGCCAGCAGCCAAGTTTTCCCCGGTACCTACGAGCAGTACTTC.

CDR3 sequence reads: CSVDSRGGDADTQYF. CDR3 DNA sequence: TGCAGCGTTGATTCGCGCGGGGGGGACGCAGATACGCAGTATTTT. The chain uses TRBV29-1 and TRBJ2-3, with 9 bases lining up with TRBD2. The CDR3 has 15 amino acids. The J segment lost 4 bases and the V segment lost 3 bases, leaving 8 bases of the junction unmatched. Germline V CDR1 and CDR2: SQVTM, ANQGSEA.